The 27 T cell receptor beta chains below were found in one sample sequenced in a study of beta chain features in type 1 diabetes. Notes on the study in general: Shorter TCRB CDR3s, moderately but significantly so, marked every one of the four CD4+ subsets in Type 1 diabetes patients.

What was sequenced were expressed TCRB transcripts, since all of the isolated RNA had been reverse transcribed. Assay: immunoSEQ multiplex PCR; the TCRdb copy retains only in-frame clones and omits some. The sample lists more than 550,000 clones; 11% to 15% were seen once. Their cognate antigens are unknown. Sample: naive CD4+ T cells from blood. The receptors here all came from a man aged 18 to 30 with type 1 diabetes.

There are a few counts of this clone. The rearrangement uses TRBV30 and TRBJ2-5, with D perhaps TRBD2 (5 bases). V was clipped by 5 bases and J by 5 bases, with 12 bases between them. The CDR3 runs to 12 residues. CDR1 and CDR2 from the germline V gene are GTSNPN and SVGIG (reference sequence). The CDR3 reads CAWGLGWETQYF. CDR3 coding DNA: TGTGCCTGGGGACTGGGATGGGAGACCCAGTACTTC.

This clone was recorded a few times. The chain combines TRBV15 with TRBJ2-3, with TRBD2 matching over 7 bases. The germline V gene encodes CDR1 LNHNV and CDR2 YYDKDF (reference sequence). The CDR3 runs to 16 residues. The V segment lost 1 base and the J segment 4 bases; nucleotides outside the gene matches: 8. The DNA of the CDR3 is TGTGCCACCAGCAGAGGAGGGGCACGGGGGGCAGATACGCAGTATTTT. This gives the protein CATSRGGARGADTQYF.

V is TRBV6-1 and J is TRBJ2-4; the D is unclear. The germline gives CDR1 MNHNS, CDR2 SASEGT. Trimming shortened V by 6 bases and J by 0 bases, and 9 bases separated the two germline ends. There are 14 residues in the CDR3. The CDR3 here is CASRVRLAKNIQYF. Written as DNA, the CDR3 is TGTGCCAGCAGGGTCAGATTAGCCAAAAACATTCAGTACTTC.

This clone was counted only a few times. CDR3 sequence: CASSLFLTAGNDSPLHF. In DNA form, the CDR3 reads TGTGCCAGCAGCTTGTTCCTGACAGCGGGTAATGATTCACCCCTCCACTTT. V usage is TRBV5-6 and J usage is TRBJ1-6; tentative D call: TRBD1 (5 bases). The CDR3 is 17 residues long. CDR1 and CDR2 from the germline V gene are SGHDT and YYEEEE. The V and J ends lost 1 base and 8 bases respectively, with 19 bases between them. Filled out from reference TRBV5-6 and TRBJ1-6, the complete variable domain reads DAGVTQSPTHLIKTRGQQVTLRCSPKSGHDTVSWYQQALGQGPQFIFQYYEEEERQRGNFPDRFSGHQFPNYSSELNVNALLLGDSALYLCASSLFLTAGNDSPLHFGNGTRLTVT.

This clone was found a few times. The chain combines TRBV18 with TRBJ1-3; D possibly corresponds to TRBD1 (6 bases). V was pared by 0 bases and J by 4 bases, with 10 bases between. The germline V gene encodes CDR1 KGHSH and CDR2 LQKENI. CDR3 length: 15 amino acids. This CDR3 reads CASSPPGTTGNTIYF. CDR3 coding DNA: TGTGCCAGCTCACCACCGGGGACAACAGGAAACACCATATATTTT.

This chain joins TRBV29-1 and TRBJ2-1, with D unresolved. CDR1 and CDR2 from the germline V gene are SQVTM and ANQGSEA. CDR3 size: 12 residues. Trimming took 4 bases from V and 0 from J, leaving 4 bases between them. The CDR3 DNA follows: TGCAGCGTTGGCTTCTCCTACAATGAGCAGTTCTTC. Protein: CSVGFSYNEQFF.

The chain joins TRBV19 to TRBJ2-5, with 8 bases lining up with TRBD1. CDR1 is LNHDA, CDR2 SQIVND, per germline (reference sequence). The V and J ends lost 5 bases and 2 bases, in that order; junction bases with no gene match: 7. The length of the CDR3 is 15 residues. CDR3: CASSSWTGPQETQYF. For the CDR3, the DNA is TGTGCCAGTAGTTCTTGGACAGGGCCTCAAGAGACCCAGTACTTC.

Only a few counts were recorded for this clone. V and J are TRBV30 and TRBJ1-2; D remains ambiguous. The CDR3 totals 14 residues. V was clipped by 3 bases and J by 7 bases, with 18 bases between them. CDR1 GTSNPN and CDR2 SVGIG come from the germline V gene (reference sequence). CDR3 in DNA: TGTGCCTGGAGAGCCCCGGATCGGGAATTTGGCTACACCTTC. Translated, it gives CAWRAPDREFGYTF.

This clone has only a few counts. The rearrangement uses TRBV5-1 and TRBJ1-1; 8 bases line up with TRBD1. This CDR3 has 14 residues. V shed 4 bases, J shed 1 base, and the junction held 3 bases outside the gene matches. CDR1 and CDR2 (germline): SGHRS, YFSETQ. CDR3 in amino acids: CASSIGQGNTEAFF. CDR3 sequence (DNA): TGCGCCAGCAGCATCGGACAGGGGAACACTGAAGCTTTCTTT. The complete variable domain, with remaining parts taken from reference TRBV5-1 and TRBJ1-1, reads KAGVTQTPRYLIKTRGQQVTLSCSPISGHRSVSWYQQTPGQGLQFLFEYFSETQRNKGNFPGRFSGRQFSNSRSEMNVSTLELGDSALYLCASSIGQGNTEAFFGQGTRLTVV.

The genes are TRBV18 and TRBJ2-2; no clear D gene. The ends were cut back, 1 base at V and 3 bases at J, with 6 bases in the middle. CDR3 length: 14 amino acids. From germline, CDR1 is KGHSH and CDR2 LQKENI. In nucleotides, the CDR3 is TGTGCCAGCTCACCACGTAAAGACACCGGGGAGCTGTTTTTT. Translated: CASSPRKDTGELFF.

V usage is TRBV9 and J usage is TRBJ1-2, with D possibly matching TRBD1 (6 bases). Germline assignment: CDR1 SGDLS and CDR2 YYNGEE. The CDR3 is made up of 19 amino acids. V lost 3 bases and J lost 3, with 27 bases in between. The DNA for the CDR3 is TGTGCCAGCAGCGGAATTGTGTTGGTGGCAGGGGCGAGGTACTATGGCTACACCTTC. Translated, it gives CASSGIVLVAGARYYGYTF.

This clone has a handful of counts. V is TRBV7-2 and J is TRBJ2-5; 8 bases agree with TRBD1. With 2 bases clipped from V and 2 bases from J, the junction kept 4 bases outside the gene matches. This CDR3 region has 15 residues. In germline, CDR1 is SGHTA, CDR2 FQGNSA. This CDR3 reads CASSLIGQGQETQYF. CDR3 DNA: TGTGCCAGCAGCTTAATTGGACAGGGTCAAGAGACCCAGTACTTC.

This clone occurred a few times. The chain uses TRBV2 and TRBJ2-3; D ambiguous. The CDR3 extends over 14 amino acids. Per germline, CDR1 SNHLY and CDR2 FYNNEI. V lost 5 bases to trimming and J lost 0 bases, with 9 bases between them. The CDR3: CASSRIRSTDTQYF. The DNA for the CDR3 is TGTGCCAGCAGTCGAATCCGAAGCACAGATACGCAGTATTTT. The complete variable domain, with remaining parts taken from reference TRBV2 and TRBJ2-3, reads EPEVTQTPSHQVTQMGQEVILRCVPISNHLYFYWYRQILGQKVEFLVSFYNNEISEKSEIFDDQFSVERPDGSNFTLKIRSTKLEDSAMYFCASSRIRSTDTQYFGPGTRLTVL.

This clone was counted a few times. The gene calls are TRBV5-1 and TRBJ2-1; tentative D call: TRBD2 (6 bases). Germline V gene lookup returns CDR1 SGHRS and CDR2 YFSETQ. V was pared by 0 bases and J by 7 bases, with 17 bases between. The CDR3 is 16 amino acids. The CDR3 sequence: CASSLGPSDDINEQFF. CDR3 coding DNA: TGCGCCAGCAGCTTGGGCCCTAGCGATGACATTAATGAGCAGTTCTTC.

This clone was found a few times. J is TRBJ1-2 and V is TRBV10-1; possible D gene TRBD1, 5 bases. Germline V CDR1 and CDR2: WNHNN, SYGVQD (reference sequence). This CDR3 comprises 13 residues. The germline V and J ends were trimmed by 0 bases and 6 bases, with 8 bases remaining between them. This CDR3 reads CASSESGRDGYTF. For the CDR3, the DNA is TGCGCCAGCAGTGAGTCGGGGCGAGATGGCTACACCTTC.

This clone was picked up a small number of times. The V call is TRBV7-2, the J call TRBJ2-1; 10 bases align to TRBD1. Germline-derived CDR1 and CDR2 are SGHTA and FQGNSA. This CDR3 region has 15 residues. V shed 5 bases, J shed 4 bases, and the junction held 5 bases outside the gene matches. The CDR3 DNA reads as TGTGCCAGCAGCGCCTGGACAGGGGGGTACAATGAGCAGTTCTTC. Its translation: CASSAWTGGYNEQFF.

This clone appeared a few times. The chain couples TRBV6-5 to TRBJ1-6, with 9 bases matching TRBD1. V lost 6 bases and J lost 7; bases outside the gene matches: 4. The CDR3 is made up of 14 amino acids. From germline, CDR1 is MNHEY and CDR2 SVGAGI. CDR3 DNA: TGTGCCAGCAGGACAGGGGGTGGGAATTCACCCCTCCACTTT. Its protein is CASRTGGGNSPLHF.

A few counts support this clone. The rearrangement joins TRBV29-1 to TRBJ2-3; D is unresolved. The V end was cut by 3 bases, the J end by 6 bases, with 16 bases between. Germline V gives CDR1 SQVTM, CDR2 ANQGSEA. This CDR3 has 14 amino acids. The CDR3, as DNA: TGCAGCGTTGACCCCCGTACCTTCTCGGATACGCAGTATTTT. As protein: CSVDPRTFSDTQYF.

The rearrangement uses TRBV28 and TRBJ2-3; D not resolved. This CDR3 contains 13 residues. The germline V and J ends were trimmed by 2 bases and 2 bases, with 5 bases remaining between them. CDR1 is MDHEN, CDR2 SYDVKM, per germline. The CDR3 here is CASSLDSTDTQYF. In nucleotides, the CDR3 is TGTGCCAGCAGTTTAGATTCCACAGATACGCAGTATTTT.

This clone was found a few times. J is TRBJ2-1 and V is TRBV28, with 9 nucleotides matching TRBD1. V was pared by 5 bases and J by 8 bases, with 16 bases of the junction left unmatched. CDR3 length equals 17 residues. Germline CDR1 reads MDHEN; CDR2 reads SYDVKM. In nucleotides, the CDR3 is TGTGCCAGCAGTCAACCGGGACAGGGTCGTGCACAAGATGAGCAGTTCTTC. Protein: CASSQPGQGRAQDEQFF. The full variable domain, rest sourced from reference TRBV28 and TRBJ2-1, is DVKVTQSSRYLVKRTGEKVFLECVQDMDHENMFWYRQDPGLGLRLIYFSYDVKMKEKGDIPEGYSVSREKKERFSLILESASTNQTSMYLCASSQPGQGRAQDEQFFGPGTRLTVL.

V and J are TRBV9 and TRBJ1-1, with D perhaps matching TRBD1 (6 bases). The CDR3 loop spans 15 amino acids. The germline V gene has CDR1 SGDLS and CDR2 YYNGEE. Trimming removed 4 bases at V and 0 bases at J, with 13 bases between. CDR3 DNA sequence: TGTGCCAGCAGCCCCAGACAGGCTATGAACACTGAAGCTTTCTTT. It yields the protein CASSPRQAMNTEAFF.

This clone came up a few times. The chain carries TRBV29-1 and TRBJ1-1; 7 positions match TRBD1. CDR1 SQVTM and CDR2 ANQGSEA come from the germline V gene. The CDR3 extends over 15 amino acids. J was trimmed by 7 bases and V by 4 bases; bases with no gene match: 15. The CDR3 region has the DNA TGCAGCGTTGTTGCGTCAACAGGGGCCCTCCGTGAAGCTTTCTTT. Its protein is CSVVASTGALREAFF.

The J gene is TRBJ1-1, the V gene TRBV2, with 9 bases identical to TRBD1. With V trimmed by 6 bases and J by 7 bases, 9 bases remained unmatched. CDR3 length: 14 amino acids. The V gene's germline CDR1 is SNHLY and CDR2 FYNNEI. The CDR3 coding sequence is TGTGCCAGCAGCCGGGACAGGGAAAGGGGTGAAGCTTTCTTT. This gives the protein CASSRDRERGEAFF.

The chain has TRBV7-2 and TRBJ2-7; D is undetermined. With 4 bases removed from V and 3 bases from J, the gap between germline ends came to 13 bases. Germline assignment: CDR1 SGHTA and CDR2 FQGNSA. The CDR3 runs 14 residues. The CDR3: CASSSGPTLYEQYF. The CDR3 nucleotides read TGTGCCAGCAGCTCAGGCCCGACACTCTACGAGCAGTACTTC. The full variable domain, in which reference TRBV7-2 and TRBJ2-7 provide the parts outside the CDR3, is GAGVSQSPSNKVTEKGKDVELRCDPISGHTALYWYRQSLGQGLEFLIYFQGNSAPDKSGLPSDRFSAERTGGSVSTLTIQRTQQEDSAVYLCASSSGPTLYEQYFGPGTRLTVT.

The V and J genes are TRBV11-2 and TRBJ1-5; D gene ambiguous. This CDR3 is built from 15 residues. Germline V lookup: CDR1 SGHAT, CDR2 FQNNGV. The V gene lost 1 base and the J gene lost 4 bases, with 11 bases spanning the gap. CDR3 sequence: CASSLAGGLNQPQHF. The CDR3 DNA follows: TGTGCCAGCAGCTTAGCAGGAGGGTTGAATCAGCCCCAGCATTTT.

The V call is TRBV7-3, the J call TRBJ2-7; 8 bases agree with TRBD2. The germline CDR1 and CDR2 sequences are SGHTA and FQGTGA. CDR3 length: 16 amino acids. V gave up 4 bases and J gave up 1 base; unmatched junction bases: 9. The CDR3 loop is CASSSCSPSGSYEQYF. CDR3 DNA: TGTGCCAGCAGCTCATGTAGCCCTAGCGGGTCCTACGAGCAGTACTTC.

Notes on this clone: Other DNA sequences of this sample code for an identical CDR3. The rearrangement uses TRBV9 and TRBJ2-3; tentative D call: TRBD2 (6 bases). This CDR3 has 15 amino acids. From germline, CDR1 is SGDLS and CDR2 YYNGEE. V was trimmed by 0 bases and J by 3 bases, leaving 11 bases between them. The chain's CDR3 is CASSVGPSGTDTQYF. CDR3 nucleotide sequence: TGTGCCAGCAGCGTAGGACCGAGCGGGACAGATACGCAGTATTTT.